One and the same sample provided the 26 T cell receptor beta chains below, sequenced in a study of blood T cell repertoires in COVID-19. TCRdb's copy holds only in-frame clones and misses some; the assay was immunoSEQ multiplex PCR. In the table there are over 250,000 clones, approximately 89% of which are singletons. Sequencing was carried out using peripheral blood. The receptors here all came from a woman aged 65 to 85 with COVID-19, enrolled during active disease.

The chain employs TRBV29-1 and TRBJ2-2; TRBD1 agrees at 9 bases. CDR1 SQVTM and CDR2 ANQGSEA come from the germline V gene. The CDR3 extends over 14 amino acids. The CDR3 DNA sequence: TGCACCGTGGGCTGGGGACAGGGCACCGGGGAGCTGTTTTTT. Amino acid sequence: CTVGWGQGTGELFF.

The rearrangement joins TRBV21-1 to TRBJ2-7; the table gives TRBD1 as D, unverified against the DNA. TRBV21-1 is an annotated pseudogene. The length of the CDR3 is 13 residues. CDR3 residues: CASSRDRDNEQYF. The CDR3 region has the DNA TGTGCCAGCAGCCGGGACAGGGATAACGAGCAGTACTTC.

About this clone: The CDR3 does not end in the conserved phenylalanine or tryptophan, so this is likely a read error. The chain joins TRBV27 to TRBJ1-1, with 11 bases that match TRBD1. Trimming took 5 bases from V and 5 from J; bases not matched to a gene: 10. Germline CDR1 MNHEY, CDR2 SMNVEV (reference sequence). The CDR3 sequence is 16 residues long. Written as DNA, the CDR3 is TGTGCCAGCAGTCCCCCGATCGGACAGGGGGCGACTGAAGCTTTCCTT. It translates to CASSPPIGQGATEAFL.

J is TRBJ2-7 and V is TRBV5-4; 13 bases are shared with TRBD2. This CDR3 is 15 amino acids long. V lost 4 bases to trimming and J lost 5 bases; unmatched junction nucleotides: 6. Germline loops: CDR1 SGHNT, CDR2 YYREEE (reference sequence). The CDR3 DNA sequence: TGTGCCAGCAGCCGAGGACTAGCGGGAGTTGACGAGCAGTACTTC. This gives the protein CASSRGLAGVDEQYF.

This chain uses TRBV6-1 with TRBJ1-2; TRBD1 matches 8 bases. Germline CDR1 MNHNS, CDR2 SASEGT. This CDR3 has 15 amino acids. V lost 0 bases and J lost 8; bases outside the gene matches: 8. The CDR3 here is CASSEAPRGLLGYTF. The CDR3 nucleotides read TGTGCCAGCAGTGAAGCCCCCAGGGGGCTTTTAGGCTACACCTTC.

The genes are TRBV24-1 and TRBJ1-5; D gene uncertain. This CDR3 region has 15 residues. CDR1 is KGHDR and CDR2 is SFDVKD in the germline V gene. Trimming removed 5 bases at V and 3 bases at J, with 13 bases between. The CDR3 bases are TGTGCCACCAGTGTTGCCGGGGTAGACAATCAGCCCCAGCATTTT. Translated: CATSVAGVDNQPQHF.

J is TRBJ1-1 and V is TRBV4-3; possible D gene TRBD1, 5 bases. This CDR3 has 14 amino acids. V dropped 4 bases and J dropped 3 bases, with 12 bases sitting between them. Per germline, CDR1 LGHNA and CDR2 YSLEER. DNA of the CDR3: TGCGCCAGCAGCCGGAGGGTGGGGGACACTGAAGCTTTCTTT. This codes for CASSRRVGDTEAFF.

The rearrangement uses TRBV9 and TRBJ2-6; no reliable D call. The CDR3 is made up of 16 amino acids. The V end lost 1 base, the J end lost 0 bases, and 8 bases lay between the germline ends. Germline CDR1 reads SGDLS; CDR2 reads YYNGEE. The CDR3 coding sequence is TGTGCCAGCAGCGTACTACAGACCTCTGGGGCCAACGTCCTGACTTTC. It is translated as CASSVLQTSGANVLTF.

The rearrangement uses TRBV7-3 and TRBJ2-1; TRBD1 is a possible D gene (6 bases). The germline gives CDR1 SGHTA, CDR2 FQGTGA. V was trimmed by 6 bases and J by 7 bases, leaving 19 bases between them. The CDR3 spans 15 residues. CDR3: CASSLQGMVENEQFF. The CDR3 nucleotides read TGTGCCAGCAGTCTCCAGGGGATGGTCGAGAATGAGCAGTTCTTC.

The V and J genes are TRBV2 and TRBJ2-1; 10 positions agree with TRBD2. Germline CDR1 is SNHLY and CDR2 is FYNNEI. V shed 2 bases, J shed 3 bases, and the junction held 4 bases outside the gene matches. This CDR3 is built from 16 residues. The CDR3 loop is CASSEPGLAYYNEQFF. The CDR3, as DNA: TGTGCCAGCAGTGAACCGGGACTAGCGTACTACAATGAGCAGTTCTTC.

V is TRBV30 and J is TRBJ1-1; TRBD1 matches 12 bases. The trim removed 2 bases at V and 8 bases at J, leaving 3 bases unmatched. This CDR3 comprises 13 residues. The germline V gene has CDR1 GTSNPN and CDR2 SVGIG (reference sequence). The CDR3 loop is CAWSRDRGREAFF. In DNA, the CDR3 is TGTGCCTGGAGTCGGGACAGGGGGCGGGAAGCTTTCTTT. The whole variable domain, remainder taken from reference TRBV30 and TRBJ1-1, is SQTIHQWPATLVQPVGSPLSLECTVEGTSNPNLYWYRQAAGRGLQLLFYSVGIGQISSEVPQNLSASRPQDRQFILSSKKLLLSDSGFYLCAWSRDRGREAFFGQGTRLTVV.

The chain carries TRBV18 and TRBJ1-2, with TRBD1 identical over 10 bases. Looked up from germline, CDR1 is KGHSH and CDR2 is LQKENI. The length of the CDR3 is 12 residues. V lost 5 bases, J lost 12 bases, and 6 bases stayed unmatched. This CDR3 is CASSTGQGKDTF. The CDR3 DNA reads TGTGCCAGCTCAACGGGACAGGGGAAGGACACCTTC.

Note on this clone: Other DNA sequences in the same sample also yield this CDR3. The chain joins TRBV5-1 to TRBJ2-1, with TRBD1 as a possible D gene (5 bases). Germline assignment: CDR1 SGHRS and CDR2 YFSETQ. The CDR3 runs 16 residues. Trimming shortened V by 0 bases and J by 0 bases, and 10 bases separated the two germline ends. DNA for the CDR3: TGCGCCAGCAGCTTGGGGGGCGGAAGCTCCTACAATGAGCAGTTCTTC. Protein product: CASSLGGGSSYNEQFF.

The rearrangement uses TRBV7-2 and TRBJ1-1; tentatively, D is TRBD1 (5 bases). V was cut by 3 bases and J by 5 bases, with 13 bases left in between. Germline V gives CDR1 SGHTA, CDR2 FQGNSA. CDR3 length: 14 amino acids. CDR3 in amino acids: CASSLGGGETEAFF. CDR3 in DNA: TGTGCCAGCAGCTTGGGGGGGGGAGAAACTGAAGCTTTCTTT.

The rearrangement links TRBV9 to TRBJ2-6; 7 nucleotides match TRBD1. The V and J ends lost 3 bases and 2 bases, in that order; junction bases with no gene match: 2. Germline V gene sequence: CDR1 SGDLS, CDR2 YYNGEE. This CDR3 has 15 amino acids. CDR3 bases: TGTGCCAGCAGCGAGACAGGGACTGGGGCCAACGTCCTGACTTTC. Protein sequence: CASSETGTGANVLTF.

This clone has a handful of counts. CDR3 sequence: CASNQGGTSVYNEQFF. The CDR3 nucleotides are TGTGCCAGCAATCAAGGAGGGACTAGCGTCTACAATGAGCAGTTCTTC. This sequence joins TRBV2 and TRBJ2-1; 10 nucleotides line up with TRBD2. J was trimmed by 3 bases and V by 7 bases; bases with no gene match: 9. The length of the CDR3 is 16 residues. Per the germline V gene, CDR1 is SNHLY and CDR2 is FYNNEI.

This sequence joins TRBV6-1 and TRBJ1-5; TRBD1 might be the D (6 bases). From germline, CDR1 is MNHNS and CDR2 SASEGT. CDR3 length: 15 residues. With 3 bases removed from V and 7 bases from J, the gap between germline ends came to 16 bases. This CDR3 is CASSDGGQGRQPQHF. The CDR3, as DNA: TGTGCCAGCAGTGACGGGGGGCAGGGCCGACAGCCCCAGCATTTT.

The J gene is TRBJ1-4, the V gene TRBV7-2; 8 nucleotides match TRBD1. Germline CDR1 reads SGHTA; CDR2 reads FQGNSA. With V trimmed by 6 bases and J by 7 bases, 7 bases remained unmatched. The CDR3 spans 14 residues. Here the CDR3 reads CASSSDRGSEKLFF. The CDR3 DNA reads TGTGCCAGCAGTTCAGACAGGGGATCTGAAAAACTGTTTTTT.

This clone came up a few times. This chain uses TRBV7-9 with TRBJ2-7; 8 bases are shared with TRBD2. The trim removed 9 bases at V and 4 bases at J, leaving 5 bases unmatched. The CDR3 has 12 amino acids. The germline V gene encodes CDR1 SEHNR and CDR2 FQNEAQ (reference sequence). This CDR3 is CASRREEYEQYF. The CDR3 DNA is TGTGCCAGTCGGCGGGAGGAGTACGAGCAGTACTTC.

This chain links TRBV7-2 with TRBJ2-1; 12 bases map to TRBD2. The germline V gene encodes CDR1 SGHTA and CDR2 FQGNSA. V lost 5 bases, J lost 9 bases, and 8 bases stayed unmatched. The CDR3 covers 15 residues. CDR3 sequence: CASSQTSGRGAEQFF. Here the CDR3 DNA reads TGTGCCAGCAGCCAGACTAGCGGGAGAGGAGCTGAGCAGTTCTTC.

The J gene is TRBJ1-4, the V gene TRBV5-1, with 8 nucleotides matching TRBD1. Trimming at V came to 2 bases and at J to 7 bases, leaving 7 bases not matched to a gene. Per germline, CDR1 SGHRS and CDR2 YFSETQ. The CDR3 spans 15 residues. The CDR3 DNA reads as TGCGCCAGCAGCTTAAATACAGGGGGTTCTGAAAAACTGTTTTTT. Its protein product is CASSLNTGGSEKLFF.

This chain uses TRBV10-3 with TRBJ2-2; 10 nucleotides line up with TRBD2. Germline CDR1 reads ENHRY; CDR2 reads SYGVKD. The CDR3 extends over 15 amino acids. V shed 2 bases and J 3 bases; nucleotides not matched to a gene: 0. The CDR3 DNA sequence: TGTGCCATCAGTGAGCTAGCGGGGGACACCGGGGAGCTGTTTTTT. Its protein is CAISELAGDTGELFF.

The CDR3 here is CASSPTTGDQPQHF. The CDR3 DNA reads as TGTGCCAGCAGTCCCACGACAGGGGATCAGCCCCAGCATTTT. The V gene is TRBV2, the J gene TRBJ1-5, with TRBD1 matching 8 bases. The germline V gene has CDR1 SNHLY and CDR2 FYNNEI. The CDR3 runs to 14 residues. With 5 bases clipped from V and 5 bases from J, the junction kept 5 bases outside the gene matches.

V gene TRBV9 combines with J gene TRBJ2-1; D is possibly TRBD1 (6 bases). The germline V gene has CDR1 SGDLS and CDR2 YYNGEE. Trimming shortened V by 0 bases and J by 2 bases, and 12 bases separated the two germline ends. The CDR3 is 16 residues long. The CDR3 nucleotides read TGTGCCAGCAGCGTAGGGCCACAGGGTACCTACAATGAGCAGTTCTTC. It encodes CASSVGPQGTYNEQFF.

This chain links TRBV19 with TRBJ1-1; perhaps TRBD1 as D (5 bases). V was trimmed by 7 bases and J by 6 bases, leaving 21 bases between them. The CDR3 extends over 15 amino acids. Per germline, CDR1 LNHDA and CDR2 SQIVND (reference sequence). CDR3 loop: CASIDLRGGSAEAFF. The CDR3 nucleotides are TGTGCCAGTATCGACCTCCGGGGGGGTAGTGCTGAAGCTTTCTTT.

The J gene is TRBJ1-2, the V gene TRBV5-1, with 7 bases aligning to TRBD1. This CDR3 has 15 amino acids. V shed 0 bases and J 8 bases; nucleotides not matched to a gene: 10. The germline V gene has CDR1 SGHRS and CDR2 YFSETQ. CDR3 loop: CASSLVGDSRTGYTF. In DNA, the CDR3 is TGCGCCAGCAGCTTGGTAGGGGACAGTAGGACCGGCTACACCTTC.